This TCR beta chain derives from a study of early T cells in non-severe SARS-CoV-2 infection. The overall study: Chains were unpaired, as sequencing was done on bulk RNA from unsorted whole blood.

Ten or more counts support this clonotype. The antigen is not known. The V end was cut by 5 bases, the J end by 2 bases, with 12 bases between. Germline V CDR1 and CDR2: LGHDT, YNNKEL (reference sequence). The CDR3 is 14 residues long. Study-wide results and limits: The VDJdb matching leaned toward anti-spike CD8 responses and overlooked private and CD4 specificities.

Individual cDNA molecules each received unique molecular identifiers attached to them. TCRdb ran MiXCR on the 5' RACE reads and lists one entry per CDR3 protein. The sample has approximately 69,000 distinct CDR3 sequences, about an eighth seen once; the top ten hold roughly 7%. The chain is built from TRBV3-1 and TRBJ1-2; D may be TRBD1 (6 bases). Input material: whole blood. The clonotype comes from an adult who was a healthcare worker with PCR-confirmed SARS-CoV-2 infection or an uninfected control (not recorded which). CDR3: CASSTRTVNYGYTF. The CDR3 DNA is TGTGCCAGCAGCACTAGGACAGTCAACTATGGCTACACCTTC.